Reported below is one T cell receptor beta chain. The antigen remains unidentified. This specimen comes from a study of T cell responses to AZD1222 COVID-19 vaccine. Using immunoSEQ multiplex PCR, the repertoire was profiled, and TCRdb retains in-frame clones only, with some absent. The sample records 120,000 to 150,000 clones, roughly 90% being singletons. The V gene's germline CDR1 is SGHRS and CDR2 YFSETQ. This CDR3 is 15 amino acids long. V was clipped by 0 bases and J by 7 bases, with 16 bases between them. Whole-study findings and limits: Donor demographics were predominantly white British with a female majority; clonal diversity may be underestimated.

The rearrangement joins TRBV5-1 to TRBJ1-2; D possibly corresponds to TRBD1 (5 bases). The starting material was peripheral blood, obtained on day 0 of AZD1222 vaccination. The receptor was isolated from an adult in good health. CDR3 DNA sequence: TGCGCCAGCAGCTTGGGAGGGGAGCGGTCGGGTGGCTACACCTTC. Translating gives CASSLGGERSGGYTF.